This TCR beta chain comes out of a study of metastatic and nonmetastatic thyroid tumors. In this sample, this clone turned up a few times. Looked up from germline, CDR1 is LNHDA and CDR2 is SQIVND (reference sequence). This CDR3 contains 15 residues. Trimming removed 2 bases at V and 4 bases at J, with 14 bases between. The entire patient cohort was treatment-naive prior to thyroid surgery. MiXCR reprocessed the PCR reads for TCRdb. Here the sample spans about 41,000 clones, less than 35% being singletons. Sample: blood. This sequence was found in a male donor with papillary thyroid cancer or a benign thyroid nodule (not recorded which). Some clones in this sample may be carry-over from other donors' samples. The chain recombines TRBV19 with TRBJ1-2; perhaps TRBD1 as D (5 bases). CDR3 amino acids: CASSISGILGYGYTF. CDR3 DNA sequence: TGTGCCAGTAGTATATCAGGGATTCTCGGCTATGGCTACACCTTC.